This TCR beta chain emerged from a study of shared clonotypes between healthy human individuals (dated by TCRdb to the early 2020s). About the study as a whole: The cohort included a few men and two women between 18 and 49 years of age. For each donor, CD4 naive and CD4 memory were each given three plates, CD8 naive was given two plates, and CD8 memory was given one plate. The study deeply sequenced blood TCR repertoires of about 5 healthy adults to estimate repertoire size and the extent of clonotype sharing between individuals. Libraries were prepared and TCR repertoires were sequenced by different laboratories using diverse techniques, in order to increase sequencing depth and limit assay-specific biases. Per donor, leukapheresis produced somewhere between about 0.94 and 10 billion PBMCs. Results and caveats for the whole study, not just this receptor: Sharing across several donors was observed for around 5% of naive CD4, under 4% of naive CD8, 2% to 2.5% of memory CD4, and over 0.3% of memory CD8 clonotypes. Based on pairwise subsampling, the degree of clonotype sharing among donors was expected to be affected by sequencing depth. Sampling was restricted to blood, and TCR repertoires in tissues likely differ from the TCR repertoires found in blood. Naive subsets generally had larger estimated clonotype richness than memory subsets did. The genetic and exposure-history diversity represented was limited by the small number of donors. Clonotypes shared by all four sorted-subset donors showed higher generation probabilities than non-shared clonotypes. Even with the large sequencing depth, rarefaction of the sorted-subset datasets indicated that sequencing was incomplete.

This clone was seen a single time. Its antigen remains undetermined. No quality values exist for individual bases; no much larger clone is one base distant. CDR1 and CDR2 were assigned from the germline V gene as SGHDT and YYEEEE. The CDR3 runs 13 residues from the cysteine to the phenylalanine. Only CDR3 DNA remains: 39 bases, in frame from the first base. TCR CDR3 regions were amplified from genomic DNA by multiplex PCR using the deep immunoSEQ assay. Extracted genomic DNA from each cell subset was distributed evenly across all wells of several immunoSEQ 96-well plates, and each plate was treated as a replicate. For sorted subsets, around 200 ng genomic DNA, equal to 25,000 to 35,000 T cell genomes, was loaded into each replicate PCR. Purified libraries were quantified with a Qubit 3.0 fluorometer, sized on a Bioanalyzer 2100, and re-quantified with the KAPA Library Quantification kit. Every immunoSEQ 96-well plate was sequenced on a separate single-read 150-cycle Illumina NextSeq 550 flow cell. As for the authors' bioinformatics: The immunoSEQ output contained only junctional sequences without quality scores, so filtering could not match that applied to full-length reads. To assign V/J genes and CDR3, sequences were annotated using PyIR, a Python wrapper for IgBLAST v1.9, with IMGT germline references. Reads were removed for weak V/J assignments (E-value above 1e-6), missing CDR3, stop codons, out-of-frame junctions, or ambiguous translated residues. V3J clonotypes were defined by identical inferred V gene, J gene, and CDR3 amino acid sequence. Percentage overlap between repertoires was computed as shared unique clonotypes divided by the size of the smaller repertoire. Repertoire richness was assessed with RTK rarefaction, the Chao1 estimator, and Recon v2.1 estimates of unobserved clonotypes. Generation probabilities were computed with OLGA for all TCRbeta clonotypes obtained by the gDNA method from a few donors. The table comes from immuneACCESS by way of TCRdb, which keeps in-frame sequences with V and J called. Part of the clones is missing from these tables; in studies checked, under half for an unresolved V gene and the rest for unknown reasons. The DNA gave D and trimming, while V, J and clone size come from that table. The sample has roughly 1,100,000 clones on record, around 74% of them singletons. 1.4% of the sample rests with the top ten.

The donors were healthy, HIV-negative adults who had no recently reported acute infections or vaccinations. Only Caucasian adults living in Nashville, Tennessee, USA were represented among the donors. CD4+ T cells were enriched by magnetic negative selection; naive cells were then positively selected on CD45RA, and the negative fraction formed the memory subset. Blood was collected by leukapheresis, and PBMCs were isolated by Ficoll-Histopaque density gradient centrifugation and then cryopreserved in liquid nitrogen vapor phase. Analytical flow cytometry was used to check the purity and quantity of each magnetically sorted T cell population. Genomic DNA was isolated from every sorted fraction and measured by UV absorbance on a Nanodrop 2000c.

The chain employs TRBV5-6 and TRBJ2-3; 10 central bases correspond to TRBD2. The source is a man younger than 35 in good health. The sequencing sample was made of memory CD4+ T cells sorted from blood. The cell subset or site label here, explained by the study, means: CD45RA-negative fraction. The DNA sequence is as follows: TGTGCTACCGGGACTAGCGGCACAGATACGCAGTATTTT. This gives the protein CATGTSGTDTQYF. When the CDR3 is completed using the reference TRBV5-6 and TRBJ2-3 genes on either side, the full variable domain is DAGVTQSPTHLIKTRGQQVTLRCSPKSGHDTVSWYQQALGQGPQFIFQYYEEEERQRGNFPDRFSGHQFPNYSSELNVNALLLGDSALYLCATGTSGTDTQYFGPGTRLTVL.